Sequencing of this TCR beta chain was carried out in a study of patients and donors after allogeneic stem cell transplantation. CDR1 and CDR2 from the germline V gene are KGHDR and SFDVKD. The CDR3 runs to 13 residues. V dropped 9 bases and J dropped 4 bases, with 14 bases sitting between them. Using its own MiXCR run on the RT-PCR reads, TCRdb lists one record per CDR3 protein. The profile shows 150,000 to 200,000 distinct CDR3 sequences, about 32% of them singletons. The J gene is TRBJ1-2, the V gene TRBV24-1, with D tentatively TRBD1 (6 bases). This TCR derives from a human donor who was either an allogeneic HSCT recipient or a stem cell or donor lymphocyte infusion donor (not recorded which). It is not recorded whose cells these are; they may come from a transplant donor. Material for sequencing was blood, either unsorted or a sorted T cell fraction (not recorded which). The DNA for the CDR3 is TGTGCCACCGAGAGGGGGATGAGCTATGGCTACACCTTC. As protein: CATERGMSYGYTF.